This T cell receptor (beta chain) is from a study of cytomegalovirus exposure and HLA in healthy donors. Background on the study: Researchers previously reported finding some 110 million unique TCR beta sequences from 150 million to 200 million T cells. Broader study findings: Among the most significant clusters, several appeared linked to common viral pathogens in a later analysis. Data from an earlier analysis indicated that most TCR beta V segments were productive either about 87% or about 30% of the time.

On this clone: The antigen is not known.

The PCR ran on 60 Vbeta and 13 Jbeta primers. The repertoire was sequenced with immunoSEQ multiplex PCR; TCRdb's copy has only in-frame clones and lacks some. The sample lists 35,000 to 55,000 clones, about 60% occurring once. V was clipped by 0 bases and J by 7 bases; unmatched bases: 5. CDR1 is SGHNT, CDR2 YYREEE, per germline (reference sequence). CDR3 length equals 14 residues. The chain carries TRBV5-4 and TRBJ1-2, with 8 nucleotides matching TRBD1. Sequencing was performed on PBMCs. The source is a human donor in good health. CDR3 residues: CASSLGQGPRGYTF. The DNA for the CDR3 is TGTGCCAGCAGCTTGGGACAGGGGCCCCGTGGCTACACCTTC.